This passage covers 30 T cell receptor beta chains from one sample sequenced in a study of shared clonotypes between healthy human individuals. This table comes from immunoSEQ multiplex PCR, and its TCRdb copy is limited to in-frame clones, with some not included. The sample holds some 2 million clones, about 95% seen once. CD45RO-negative CD8 cells positively selected for CCR7 made up the naive population, which excluded terminally differentiated effector memory CD45RA+ cells. Sequencing input: naive CD8+ T cells sorted from blood. The receptor source for this set is a man younger than 35 in good health.

Note on this clone: In the same sample, other DNA sequences code for this CDR3. This chain joins TRBV7-9 and TRBJ1-1; D gene ambiguous. This CDR3 has 11 residues. Per the germline V gene, CDR1 is SEHNR and CDR2 is FQNEAQ (reference sequence). Trimming took off 5 bases at V and 4 bases at J, with 5 bases between the two ends. CDR3 region: CASSPTTEAFF. The CDR3 DNA reads as TGTGCCAGCAGCCCGACCACTGAAGCTTTCTTT.

This chain links TRBV27 with TRBJ2-7; TRBD2 matches at 14 bases. Germline V lookup: CDR1 MNHEY, CDR2 SMNVEV (reference sequence). The CDR3 totals 15 residues. With 6 bases clipped from V and 6 bases from J, the junction kept 7 bases outside the gene matches. The CDR3 nucleotides are TGTGCCAGCAGGGGACTAGCGGGAGTCATGGTCGAGCAGTACTTC. This gives the protein CASRGLAGVMVEQYF.

This sequence joins TRBV5-6 and TRBJ2-5; 8 nucleotides align to TRBD2. Germline loops: CDR1 SGHDT, CDR2 YYEEEE. The CDR3 has 17 amino acids. With 2 bases clipped from V and 7 bases from J, the junction kept 16 bases outside the gene matches. The CDR3 bases are TGTGCCAGCAGCTTCCCTGTCCGCGGGGGGCCCGAAGGGACCCAGTACTTC. It translates to CASSFPVRGGPEGTQYF. Combining the CDR3 with reference TRBV5-6 and TRBJ2-5 gives the whole variable domain DAGVTQSPTHLIKTRGQQVTLRCSPKSGHDTVSWYQQALGQGPQFIFQYYEEEERQRGNFPDRFSGHQFPNYSSELNVNALLLGDSALYLCASSFPVRGGPEGTQYFGPGTRLLVL.

The V gene is TRBV19, the J gene TRBJ2-1; D gene unclear. The CDR3 has 13 amino acids. Trimming cost V 4 bases and J 4 bases, with 8 bases left between them. Germline assignment: CDR1 LNHDA and CDR2 SQIVND (reference sequence). The CDR3 region is CASSTTTYNEQFF. The CDR3 nucleotides are TGTGCCAGTAGTACGACAACGTACAATGAGCAGTTCTTC.

CDR3 DNA sequence: TGTGCCAGCAGCCTTACCAGGGCTTCAGGGGAGCAGTACTTC. This translates into CASSLTRASGEQYF. This rearrangement joins TRBV5-6 to TRBJ2-7; tentatively, D is TRBD1 (5 bases). Between the trimmed V and J ends, which lost 4 bases and 7 bases, there was a span of 18 bases. The germline gives CDR1 SGHDT, CDR2 YYEEEE. This CDR3 region has 14 residues.

V gene TRBV6-5 combines with J gene TRBJ2-1; D not certain. The CDR3 consists of 15 residues. The germline CDR1 and CDR2 sequences are MNHEY and SVGAGI. Trimming stripped 2 bases from V and 0 bases from J, with 8 bases between. The CDR3 protein is CASSYGHRSYNEQFF. The DNA of the CDR3 is TGTGCCAGCAGTTACGGGCATCGCTCCTACAATGAGCAGTTCTTC.

In regard to this clone: This sample also contains other DNA sequences that code for the same CDR3. The gene calls are TRBV29-1 and TRBJ2-7, with D possibly TRBD1 on 5 matching bases. CDR3 length: 11 residues. CDR1 SQVTM and CDR2 ANQGSEA come from the germline V gene. V was shortened by 6 bases and J by 3 bases, with 9 bases between the two germline ends. CDR3 DNA: TGCAGCGTGAATCAGGGCTACGAGCAGTACTTC. Translated, it gives CSVNQGYEQYF.

This clone has just one count. The rearrangement links TRBV29-1 to TRBJ2-7, with D maybe TRBD2 (5 bases). Germline V gives CDR1 SQVTM, CDR2 ANQGSEA. The V gene lost 3 bases and the J gene lost 0 bases, with 9 bases spanning the gap. CDR3 length equals 13 residues. The CDR3 region is CSVEDWSSYEQYF. The CDR3 nucleotides read TGCAGCGTTGAGGACTGGAGCTCCTACGAGCAGTACTTC.

In its sample, this clone was seen once. This chain joins TRBV27 and TRBJ2-5; 7 bases agree with TRBD2. CDR3 length: 13 amino acids. V was pared by 5 bases and J by 2 bases, with 2 bases of the junction left unmatched. Germline assignment: CDR1 MNHEY and CDR2 SMNVEV (reference sequence). In nucleotides, the CDR3 is TGTGCCAGCAGTGATAGCGGGCAAGAGACCCAGTACTTC. Protein: CASSDSGQETQYF.

The chain uses TRBV29-1 and TRBJ2-5, with a tentative D call TRBD1 (5 bases). The CDR3 is made up of 12 amino acids. Germline-derived CDR1 and CDR2 are SQVTM and ANQGSEA. The ends were cut back, 6 bases at V and 2 bases at J, with 10 bases in the middle. Here the CDR3 DNA reads TGCAGCGTCAGGGAAGGGCAAGAGACCCAGTACTTC. This gives the protein CSVREGQETQYF.

The J gene is TRBJ2-7, the V gene TRBV7-2, with D possibly being TRBD2 (5 bases). The V and J ends lost 3 bases and 3 bases respectively, with 9 bases between them. Germline CDR1 SGHTA, CDR2 FQGNSA. The CDR3 is 13 residues long. The CDR3 DNA follows: TGTGCCAGCAGCTTCGGGAATTACTACGAGCAGTACTTC. Translating it yields CASSFGNYYEQYF. Based on the CDR3 plus reference TRBV7-2 and TRBJ2-7, the full variable domain is GAGVSQSPSNKVTEKGKDVELRCDPISGHTALYWYRQSLGQGLEFLIYFQGNSAPDKSGLPSDRFSAERTGGSVSTLTIQRTQQEDSAVYLCASSFGNYYEQYFGPGTRLTVT.

This sequence joins TRBV6-6 and TRBJ2-7; weak D call: TRBD1 (6 bases). The CDR3 totals 13 residues. V gave up 2 bases and J gave up 3 bases, with 8 bases separating them. In germline, CDR1 is MNHNY, CDR2 SVGAGI (reference sequence). The CDR3 loop reads CASSYDRNYEQYF. The DNA of the CDR3 is TGTGCCAGCAGTTACGACAGGAACTACGAGCAGTACTTC.

This chain joins TRBV7-6 and TRBJ2-2, with unresolved D. Germline-derived CDR1 and CDR2 are SGHVS and FNYEAQ. The length of the CDR3 is 15 residues. The V end lost 3 bases, the J end lost 3 bases, and 11 bases lay between the germline ends. CDR3 bases: TGTGCCAGCAGCTTTGAGCCCGAGGACACCGGGGAGCTGTTTTTT. It codes for CASSFEPEDTGELFF.

Of note for this clone: The same CDR3 is also encoded by other DNA sequences in this sample. The gene calls are TRBV27 and TRBJ1-5; 10 bases agree with TRBD1. The V gene end was trimmed by 4 bases and the J gene end by 7 bases; junction bases not matched to a gene: 4. The CDR3 has 14 residues. Germline CDR1 and CDR2: MNHEY and SMNVEV (reference sequence). The CDR3 is CASSWTGGGQPQHF. For the CDR3, the DNA is TGTGCCAGCAGTTGGACAGGGGGAGGGCAGCCCCAGCATTTT.

CDR3 sequence: CSVEGGVTGTLTNEQFF. The CDR3 DNA reads TGCAGCGTTGAAGGGGGGGTAACCGGGACCTTAACCAATGAGCAGTTCTTC. The genes are TRBV29-1 and TRBJ2-1; a weak D match, TRBD2 (6 bases). Between the trimmed V and J ends, which lost 1 base and 6 bases, there was a span of 22 bases. This CDR3 has 17 amino acids. Germline V gene sequence: CDR1 SQVTM, CDR2 ANQGSEA.

The rearrangement links TRBV19 to TRBJ2-1; possibly TRBD1 or TRBD2 for D (7 bases each). V was cut by 5 bases and J by 4 bases, with 15 bases left in between. This CDR3 region has 15 residues. CDR1 and CDR2 (germline): LNHDA, SQIVND (reference sequence). The DNA for the CDR3 is TGTGCCAGTAGTCACGGGGAGGGGGCTTACAATGAGCAGTTCTTC. It specifies CASSHGEGAYNEQFF. Supplemented by reference TRBV19 and TRBJ2-1, the full variable domain reads DGGITQSPKYLFRKEGQNVTLSCEQNLNHDAMYWYRQDPGQGLRLIYYSQIVNDFQKGDIAEGYSVSREKKESFPLTVTSAQKNPTAFYLCASSHGEGAYNEQFFGPGTRLTVL.

The chain employs TRBV7-2 and TRBJ2-7; unclear D gene. The CDR3 runs 13 residues. The V gene's germline CDR1 is SGHTA and CDR2 FQGNSA. V was clipped by 1 base and J by 3 bases, with 7 bases between them. CDR3 region: CASSLEKGYEQYF. The DNA of the CDR3 is TGTGCCAGCAGCTTAGAGAAGGGCTACGAGCAGTACTTC.

The chain is built from TRBV7-9 and TRBJ2-1; possibly TRBD2 for D (5 bases). The CDR3 is 13 amino acids. V lost 2 bases, J lost 6 bases, and 8 bases lay in between. Germline V lookup: CDR1 SEHNR, CDR2 FQNEAQ (reference sequence). This CDR3 reads CASSLSLANEQFF. CDR3 nucleotides: TGTGCCAGCAGCTTAAGCCTAGCCAATGAGCAGTTCTTC.

The chain is built from TRBV14 and TRBJ2-7; a weak D match, TRBD1 (6 bases). Germline V gene data show CDR1 as SGHDN and CDR2 as FVKESK. With 4 bases removed from V and 0 bases from J, the gap between germline ends came to 10 bases. There are 14 residues in the CDR3. CDR3 region: CASSPDRSSYEQYF. Here the CDR3 DNA reads TGTGCCAGCAGCCCCGACAGGAGCTCCTACGAGCAGTACTTC.

The V and J genes are TRBV15 and TRBJ2-7, with 8 bases matching TRBD1. Germline values: CDR1 LNHNV, CDR2 YYDKDF (reference sequence). CDR3 length: 13 amino acids. With V trimmed by 9 bases and J by 4 bases, 8 bases remained unmatched. The CDR3 DNA is TGTGCCACGAGACCGACAGGGGAGTACGAGCAGTACTTC. This encodes CATRPTGEYEQYF.

The chain joins TRBV29-1 to TRBJ2-1; TRBD2 agrees at 14 bases. Germline assignment: CDR1 SQVTM and CDR2 ANQGSEA. The CDR3 length is 18 residues. After removal of 0 bases from V and 2 bases from J, the junction contained 6 bases not matched to a gene. Here the CDR3 reads CSVEDPGLAGGAYNEQFF. DNA of the CDR3: TGCAGCGTTGAAGACCCAGGACTAGCGGGAGGCGCCTACAATGAGCAGTTCTTC.

On this clone: This CDR3 is also generated by other DNA sequences in the sample. This CDR3 reads CASSPDRAYNEQFF. The CDR3 DNA reads as TGCGCCAGCTCCCCGGACAGGGCCTACAATGAGCAGTTCTTC. The chain combines TRBV4-1 with TRBJ2-1; TRBD1 agrees at 8 bases. V dropped 8 bases and J dropped 2; count of bases not matched to a gene: 5. CDR1 is MGHRA and CDR2 is YSYEKL in the germline V gene. The CDR3 is made up of 14 amino acids.

The chain links TRBV27 to TRBJ1-1; D gene unclear. V lost 2 bases and J 6 bases, leaving 10 bases between the germline ends. This CDR3 is 13 amino acids long. The germline V gene has CDR1 MNHEY and CDR2 SMNVEV (reference sequence). The CDR3, as DNA: TGTGCCAGCAGTTTAGCCGCTTACGCTGAAGCTTTCTTT. Translated: CASSLAAYAEAFF.

The chain is built from TRBV6-5 and TRBJ2-7; 10 bases are shared with TRBD2. The CDR3 is 15 amino acids. Trimming cost V 6 bases and J 4 bases; bases outside gene matches: 9. Germline V lookup: CDR1 MNHEY, CDR2 SVGAGI. In nucleotides, the CDR3 is TGTGCCAGCAGCCCACTAGCGGGGCCAAGTTACGAGCAGTACTTC. This encodes CASSPLAGPSYEQYF.

This sequence joins TRBV13 and TRBJ2-1; TRBD2 matches at 8 bases. This CDR3 is built from 14 residues. Trimming at V came to 0 bases and at J to 9 bases, leaving 4 bases not matched to a gene. Germline V gene lookup returns CDR1 PRHDT and CDR2 FYEKMQ (reference sequence). This chain's CDR3 is CASSLGGLVVEQFF. The CDR3 region has the DNA TGTGCCAGCAGCTTAGGGGGACTAGTCGTTGAGCAGTTCTTC.

This clone came up a few times. The V gene is TRBV27, the J gene TRBJ1-5; D is ambiguous. From germline, CDR1 is MNHEY and CDR2 SMNVEV (reference sequence). V shed 7 bases and J shed 6 bases, with 16 bases lying between them. The CDR3 contains 14 residues. In nucleotides, the CDR3 is TGTGCCAGCACCGCGACCGGGTCCGGTCAGCCCCAGCATTTT. Protein product: CASTATGSGQPQHF.

The count of this clone is one. The chain links TRBV27 to TRBJ1-4; D is uncertain. The CDR3 loop spans 15 amino acids. Germline V gene data show CDR1 as MNHEY and CDR2 as SMNVEV (reference sequence). Trimming shortened V by 1 base and J by 3 bases, and 9 bases separated the two germline ends. CDR3: CASSLWAGSNEKLFF. The CDR3 DNA sequence: TGTGCCAGCAGTTTATGGGCAGGCTCTAATGAAAAACTGTTTTTT.

The rearrangement uses TRBV6-6 and TRBJ2-3; a possible D gene is TRBD2 (5 bases). The germline V gene encodes CDR1 MNHNY and CDR2 SVGAGI (reference sequence). The V and J ends lost 4 bases and 0 bases respectively, with 14 bases between them. The CDR3 is made up of 16 amino acids. The CDR3 region is CASSFLDFLSTDTQYF. The CDR3 DNA is TGTGCCAGCAGTTTCTTGGACTTCCTTAGCACAGATACGCAGTATTTT.

J is TRBJ2-7 and V is TRBV9, with D unclear. Germline CDR1 SGDLS, CDR2 YYNGEE. The CDR3 has 14 residues. V shed 4 bases and J shed 0 bases, with 11 bases lying between them. CDR3 protein: CASSFQDHSYEQYF. CDR3 nucleotide sequence: TGTGCCAGCAGCTTCCAGGACCACTCCTACGAGCAGTACTTC.

The rearrangement uses TRBV4-1 and TRBJ2-7, with TRBD1 as a possible D gene (6 bases). Germline V gene lookup returns CDR1 MGHRA and CDR2 YSYEKL. Trimming stripped 2 bases from V and 2 bases from J, with 10 bases between. The CDR3 covers 14 residues. For the CDR3, the DNA is TGCGCCAGCAGCCAATCACAGGGTACCTACGAGCAGTACTTC. Its protein product is CASSQSQGTYEQYF.